Described below is a single T cell receptor (beta chain) sequence and its context. Its antigen is not identified. The protocol was immunoSEQ multiplex PCR, while the TCRdb copy is restricted to in-frame clones and leaves out a portion. The sample consists of roughly 100,000 clones, about 95% of them appearing once. Surgery without prior neoadjuvant therapy was the treatment of the selected pancreatic ductal adenocarcinoma patients. Trimming removed 0 bases from V and 1 base from J; junction bases left unmatched: 2. The CDR3 contains 15 residues. Germline CDR1 and CDR2: KGHSH and LQKENI. The record originates from a study of T cells in pancreatic ductal adenocarcinoma. Study-wide findings and caveats: Mean clonality was about 0.11 in tumors and about 0.07 in blood, not significantly different. Tumor-versus-blood clonality comparisons may be biased toward lower tumor diversity. Results skew toward the minority of patients with early-stage disease.

This TCR derives from a human donor with pancreatic ductal adenocarcinoma. The V gene is TRBV18, the J gene TRBJ2-7, with 8 nucleotides matching TRBD1. Sequencing was carried out using PBMCs. The CDR3 sequence: CASSPPGQASYEQYF. The CDR3 nucleotides are TGTGCCAGCTCACCACCGGGACAGGCGTCCTACGAGCAGTACTTC.